This entry is about one T cell receptor (beta chain). These data belong to a study of blood T cells in healthy people across ages. Primers used in a second PCR of roughly 6 to 11 cycles were a sample-barcoded 5' primer and a J-beta primer mix. TCRdb processed the 5' RACE reads anew with MiXCR; each CDR3 protein has one entry. The top ten hold approximately 41% of the sample, which has 700,000 to 850,000 distinct CDR3 sequences, roughly 50% seen once. This CDR3 spans 14 amino acids. Between the trimmed V and J ends, which lost 2 bases and 7 bases, there was a span of 18 bases. Germline CDR1 reads SQVTM; CDR2 reads ANQGSEA.

The chain links TRBV29-1 to TRBJ2-7; D is possibly TRBD2 (5 bases). The TCR sequence derives from an older man in good health. The sample consisted of blood. The CDR3 DNA sequence: TGCAGCGTTGAAAAGGCTAGCTCCTACAATGAGCAGTACTTC. Its translation is CSVEKASSYNEQYF.